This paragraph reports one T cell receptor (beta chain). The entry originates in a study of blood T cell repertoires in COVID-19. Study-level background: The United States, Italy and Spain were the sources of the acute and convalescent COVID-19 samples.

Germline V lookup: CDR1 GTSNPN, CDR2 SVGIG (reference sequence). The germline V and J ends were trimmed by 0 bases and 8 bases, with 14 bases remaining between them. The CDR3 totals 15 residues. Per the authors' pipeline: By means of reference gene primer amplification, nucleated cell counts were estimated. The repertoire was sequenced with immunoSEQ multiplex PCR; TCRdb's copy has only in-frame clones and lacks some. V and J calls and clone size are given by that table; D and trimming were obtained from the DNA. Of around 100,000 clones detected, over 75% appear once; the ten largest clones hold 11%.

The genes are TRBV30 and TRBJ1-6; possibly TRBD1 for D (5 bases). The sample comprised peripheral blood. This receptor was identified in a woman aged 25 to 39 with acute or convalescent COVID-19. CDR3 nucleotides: TGTGCCTGGAGTGTAAGGCAGGGTGGTGATTCACCCCTCCACTTT. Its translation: CAWSVRQGGDSPLHF.